The clone carrying this T cell receptor beta chain was seen a handful of times. What it binds is not known. V was trimmed by 4 bases and J by 3 bases, leaving 10 bases between them. Germline V lookup: CDR1 SGHKS, CDR2 YYEKEE (reference sequence). This CDR3 is built from 13 residues. This sample is part of a study of T-cell memory formation after mild COVID-19. Looking at the study overall: There were largely donor-specific TCR clusters. Broader study findings: Mostly located in CM and EM were contracting CD4+ clones, with contracting CD8+ clones located in EMRA. Pre-infection memory contained some responding clones, which suggested that cross-reactive memory had joined.

TCRdb called the 5' RACE reads again in MiXCR, with one record for every CDR3 protein. Found here are tens of thousands of distinct CDR3 sequences, roughly 7% of them singletons; the top ten hold 0.79%. The J gene is TRBJ1-1, the V gene TRBV5-5; D may be TRBD1 (5 bases). The specimen sequenced was PBMCs or a T cell subset sorted from them (not recorded which). The sequence derives from an adult who had mild COVID-19 (a few samples of this study predate the infection). Cell type and time point are not known. CDR3 sequence: CASSPDSDTEAFF. CDR3 DNA sequence: TGTGCCAGCAGCCCCGACAGTGACACTGAAGCTTTCTTT.